The clone carrying this T cell receptor (beta chain) was detected many times. Its antigen is unidentified. These data originate in a study of T cells in Graves' hyperthyroidism and ophthalmopathy. Study-wide results and caveats: Among clonotypes expanded in thyroid above 0.001, most were also found in blood.

TCR beta CDR3 region amplification was performed from RNA transcripts. When the TCR CDR3 underwent first-round RT-PCR, the HTBI primer set was used. TCRdb called the multiplex PCR reads again in MiXCR, with one record for every CDR3 protein. This sample carries under 700,000 distinct CDR3 sequences, 40% to 55% of them seen once, and the ten largest clones take roughly 8.2%. The germline gives CDR1 SGHVS, CDR2 FNYEAQ. The CDR3 has 15 amino acids. With V trimmed by 7 bases and J by 4 bases, 10 bases remained unmatched. This sequence joins TRBV7-6 and TRBJ1-1; 9 nucleotides agree with TRBD1. The sequenced material came from peripheral blood or thyroid tissue (not recorded which). The clonotype comes from a woman aged 18-29 years with Graves' hyperthyroidism. The CDR3 DNA follows: TGTGCCAGCACCAAGAAGGGACAGGGAGGCACTGAAGCTTTCTTT. It encodes CASTKKGQGGTEAFF.